The T cell receptor beta chain described here comes from a study of blood T cell repertoires in COVID-19. About the study: Italy, Spain and the United States were the sources of the convalescent and acute COVID-19 samples.

The Seattle patients, enrolled during active infection, were followed longitudinally. Some clones are missing from TCRdb's copy, which holds only in-frame ones; the method was immunoSEQ multiplex PCR. The repertoire holds approximately 110,000 clones, approximately 90% seen once, with 2.1% in the top ten. Material: peripheral blood. The TCR was taken from a man aged 50 to 59 with COVID-19, enrolled during active disease.

Written as DNA, the CDR3 is TGTGCCAGCAGCTCACCGGGACTTTACAATGAGCAGTTCTTC. Protein sequence: CASSSPGLYNEQFF. The J gene is TRBJ2-1, the V gene TRBV7-3, with a tentative D call TRBD2 (6 bases). From germline, CDR1 is SGHTA and CDR2 FQGTGA. This CDR3 has 14 residues. The V end was cut by 4 bases, the J end by 4 bases, with 11 bases between.